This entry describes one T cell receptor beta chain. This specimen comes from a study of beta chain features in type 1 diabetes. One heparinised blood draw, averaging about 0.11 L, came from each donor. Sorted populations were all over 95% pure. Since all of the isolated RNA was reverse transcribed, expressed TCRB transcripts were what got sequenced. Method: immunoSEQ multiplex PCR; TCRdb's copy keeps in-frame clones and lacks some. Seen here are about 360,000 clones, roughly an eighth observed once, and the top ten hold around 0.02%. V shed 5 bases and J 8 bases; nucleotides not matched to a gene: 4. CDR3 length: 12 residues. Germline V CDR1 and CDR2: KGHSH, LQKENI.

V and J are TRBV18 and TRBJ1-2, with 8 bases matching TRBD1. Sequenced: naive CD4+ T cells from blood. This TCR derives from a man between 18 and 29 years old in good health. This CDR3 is CASSSGTGGYTF. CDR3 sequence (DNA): TGTGCCAGCTCATCCGGGACAGGAGGCTACACCTTC.